The 14 T cell receptor beta chains presented below share a single source sample, sequenced in a study of shared clonotypes between healthy human individuals. The method was immunoSEQ multiplex PCR; TCRdb's version includes in-frame clones alone and lacks a portion of them. Of about 2.4 million clones in the sample, approximately 93% were seen once. The sequenced sample consisted of naive CD4+ T cells from PBMCs. Stated subset: CD45RA+ positively selected. The receptors were sampled from a man between 18 and 29 years old in good health. Some clones in this sample may be carry-over from other donors' samples.

This chain links TRBV6-5 with TRBJ1-4; 9 bases fit TRBD1. The CDR3 totals 14 residues. V was clipped by 2 bases and J by 7 bases; unmatched bases: 2. From germline, CDR1 is MNHEY and CDR2 SVGAGI. In DNA form, the CDR3 reads TGTGCCAGCAGTTACGGGACAGGGACTGAAAAACTGTTTTTT. It translates to CASSYGTGTEKLFF.

This clone has only one observation. Other DNA sequences in this sample translate to the same CDR3. The J gene is TRBJ2-7, the V gene TRBV28; D is uncertain. The CDR3 runs 12 residues. The V and J ends lost 1 base and 4 bases respectively, with 5 bases between them. Looked up from germline, CDR1 is MDHEN and CDR2 is SYDVKM. The CDR3 here is CASSLSGYEQYF. The CDR3 DNA reads as TGTGCCAGCAGTTTATCAGGTTACGAGCAGTACTTC.

Remarks on this clone: The sample has other DNA sequences that encode this CDR3 too. The J gene is TRBJ1-2, the V gene TRBV7-3, with 7 positions matching TRBD1. The CDR3 extends over 13 amino acids. Losses at the gene ends were 4 bases for V and 7 bases for J; bases not matched to a gene: 6. Germline assignment: CDR1 SGHTA and CDR2 FQGTGA. CDR3 nucleotide sequence: TGTGCCAGCAGCTCAGGGGGGCAAGGTGGCTACACCTTC. Protein product: CASSSGGQGGYTF.

This chain connects TRBV7-8 to TRBJ2-5, with a tentative D call TRBD2 (5 bases). The CDR3 runs 14 residues. CDR1 is SGHVS, CDR2 FQNEAQ, per germline. The V end was cut by 5 bases, the J end by 3 bases, with 13 bases between. The DNA for the CDR3 is TGTGCCAGCAGCATGCCCCTGGGAGAAGAGACCCAGTACTTC. This translates into CASSMPLGEETQYF.

V is TRBV19 and J is TRBJ2-3; 15 bases line up with TRBD2. CDR1 and CDR2 from the germline V gene are LNHDA and SQIVND (reference sequence). V was pared by 4 bases and J by 7 bases, with 12 bases of the junction left unmatched. This CDR3 has 18 residues. The CDR3 nucleotides are TGTGCCAGTAGTACTCGGCCAGGACTAGCGGGAGGGGAAAATACGCAGTATTTT. Translation gives CASSTRPGLAGGENTQYF.

The rearrangement links TRBV6-6 to TRBJ1-3; D remains ambiguous. This CDR3 has 14 residues. Germline V gene lookup returns CDR1 MNHNY and CDR2 SVGAGI (reference sequence). V lost 6 bases and J lost 0, with 9 bases in between. The CDR3 sequence is CASRPGGSGNTIYF. CDR3 coding DNA: TGTGCCAGCAGGCCGGGAGGCTCTGGAAACACCATATATTTT.

This chain uses TRBV7-9 with TRBJ2-2; no definite D call. The CDR3 extends over 17 amino acids. Germline V lookup: CDR1 SEHNR, CDR2 FQNEAQ (reference sequence). V was cut by 1 base and J by 7 bases, with 19 bases left in between. CDR3 nucleotides: TGTGCCAGCAGCTTAGTCGCGGCTCAGTTCGTGAGCGGGGAGCTGTTTTTT. The encoded protein is CASSLVAAQFVSGELFF. Using reference TRBV7-9 and TRBJ2-2 for the parts outside the CDR3, the full variable domain is DTGVSQNPRHKITKRGQNVTFRCDPISEHNRLYWYRQTLGQGPEFLTYFQNEAQLEKSRLLSDRFSAERPKGSFSTLEIQRTEQGDSAMYLCASSLVAAQFVSGELFFGEGSRLTVL.

Notes on this clone: Other DNA sequences in the same sample also yield this CDR3. CDR3 in DNA: TGTGCCAGCAGCGTAGGCGTGAACACCGGGGAGCTGTTTTTT. Translated, it gives CASSVGVNTGELFF. This chain joins TRBV9 and TRBJ2-2; D is unclear. CDR1 SGDLS and CDR2 YYNGEE come from the germline V gene. V was clipped by 0 bases and J by 1 base, with 4 bases between them. The CDR3 loop spans 14 amino acids. The entire variable domain, with the rest obtained from reference TRBV9 and TRBJ2-2, is as follows: DSGVTQTPKHLITATGQRVTLRCSPRSGDLSVYWYQQSLDQGLQFLIQYYNGEERAKGNILERFSAQQFPDLHSELNLSSLELGDSALYFCASSVGVNTGELFFGEGSRLTVL.

This rearrangement joins TRBV5-4 to TRBJ2-5; 8 bases align to TRBD2. CDR3 length: 15 residues. The V and J ends lost 2 bases and 3 bases, in that order; junction bases with no gene match: 6. Germline values: CDR1 SGHNT, CDR2 YYREEE (reference sequence). The CDR3 loop reads CASSLSGRRKETQYF. CDR3 DNA: TGTGCCAGCAGCTTAAGCGGGAGACGGAAAGAGACCCAGTACTTC.

The J gene is TRBJ2-3, the V gene TRBV7-2; 12 bases line up with TRBD2. The CDR3 runs 16 residues. V lost 5 bases, J lost 1 base, and 4 bases stayed unmatched. The germline CDR1 and CDR2 sequences are SGHTA and FQGNSA. The CDR3 sequence: CASSRWTSGGTDTQYF. In DNA, the CDR3 is TGTGCCAGCAGCCGGTGGACTAGCGGGGGCACAGATACGCAGTATTTT.

The chain recombines TRBV19 with TRBJ2-3; 9 nucleotides agree with TRBD1. CDR1 and CDR2 from the germline V gene are LNHDA and SQIVND (reference sequence). This CDR3 has 14 amino acids. Germline trimming cut 11 bases from V and 3 bases from J; bases unmatched to any gene: 9. CDR3 sequence (DNA): TGTGCCTGCGACCCGGGACAGGGAACAGATACGCAGTATTTT. Translated, it gives CACDPGQGTDTQYF.

The rearrangement joins TRBV11-2 to TRBJ2-5; the D gene could be TRBD1 or TRBD2 (6 bases each). Germline CDR1 reads SGHAT; CDR2 reads FQNNGV. V lost 2 bases, J lost 5 bases, and 12 bases lay in between. This CDR3 is built from 14 residues. The CDR3 loop reads CASSLLGGYETQYF. In nucleotides, the CDR3 is TGTGCCAGCAGCTTACTCGGGGGCTACGAGACCCAGTACTTC.

The CDR3 protein is CASSPYFRDPPFSGYTF. DNA for the CDR3: TGCGCCAGCAGTCCTTACTTCCGGGACCCACCTTTCTCTGGCTACACCTTC. The chain links TRBV10-1 to TRBJ1-2, with D possibly matching TRBD1 (5 bases). CDR1 is WNHNN, CDR2 SYGVQD, per germline (reference sequence). The V gene lost 5 bases and the J gene lost 7 bases, with 26 bases spanning the gap. CDR3 length: 17 residues.

The rearrangement uses TRBV4-1 and TRBJ2-2; D possibly corresponds to TRBD2 (5 bases). V was pared by 2 bases and J by 6 bases, with 16 bases between. Germline V lookup: CDR1 MGHRA, CDR2 YSYEKL. The CDR3 has 16 amino acids. CDR3 nucleotides: TGCGCCAGCAGCCAACCCGGGATGTCTATGGCCGGGGAGCTGTTTTTT. Protein: CASSQPGMSMAGELFF.